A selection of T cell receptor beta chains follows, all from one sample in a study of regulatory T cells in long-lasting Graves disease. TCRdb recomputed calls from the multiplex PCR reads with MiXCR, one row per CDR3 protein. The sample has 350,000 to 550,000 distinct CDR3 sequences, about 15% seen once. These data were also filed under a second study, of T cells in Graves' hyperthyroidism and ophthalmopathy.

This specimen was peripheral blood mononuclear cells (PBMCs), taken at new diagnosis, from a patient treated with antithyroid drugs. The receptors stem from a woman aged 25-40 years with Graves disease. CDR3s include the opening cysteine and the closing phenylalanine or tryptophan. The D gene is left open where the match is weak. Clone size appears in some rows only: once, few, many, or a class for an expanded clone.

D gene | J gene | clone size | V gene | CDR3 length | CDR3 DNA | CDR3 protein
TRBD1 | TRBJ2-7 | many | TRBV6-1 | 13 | TGTGCCAGTCATAGACAGGGGGGCTACGAGCAGTACTTC | CASHRQGGYEQYF
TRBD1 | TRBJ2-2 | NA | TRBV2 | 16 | TGTGCCAGATCAGATCTGGGACAGGGGTATAACGGGGAGCTGTTTTTT | CARSDLGQGYNGELFF
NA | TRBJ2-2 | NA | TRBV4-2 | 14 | TGTGCCAGCAGCCAAGAAGTATTCGCGGACGAGCTGTTTTTT | CASSQEVFADELFF
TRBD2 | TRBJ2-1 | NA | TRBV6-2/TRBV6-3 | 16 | TGTGCCAGCTCACCGGGACTAGCGGGAGGGCGCAATGAGCAGTTCTTC | CASSPGLAGGRNEQFF
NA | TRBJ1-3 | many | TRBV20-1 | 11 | TGCAGTGTCTTCTCTGGAAACACCATATATTTT | CSVFSGNTIYF
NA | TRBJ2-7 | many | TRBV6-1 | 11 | TGTGCCAGGGCCTTGACCGACGAGCAGTACTTC | CARALTDEQYF
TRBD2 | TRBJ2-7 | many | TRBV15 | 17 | TGTGCCACCAGCAGAGAAGTAGGGACTAGCAGAGCCTACGAGCAGTACTTC | CATSREVGTSRAYEQYF
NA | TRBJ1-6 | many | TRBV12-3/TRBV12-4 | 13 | TGTGCCAGCAGCATAATCGGTTCTTCACCCCTCCACTTT | CASSIIGSSPLHF
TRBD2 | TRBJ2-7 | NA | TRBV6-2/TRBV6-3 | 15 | TGTGCCAGCAGCATCGGACTAGCGGGACTCTACGAGCAGTACTTC | CASSIGLAGLYEQYF
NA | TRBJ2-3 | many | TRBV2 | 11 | TGTGCCAGCAAAGGGAAGCGGGCGCAGTATTTT | CASKGKRAQYF
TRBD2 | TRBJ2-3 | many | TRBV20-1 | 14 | TGCAGTGCCGGGAGCGGGACCCGCACAGATACGCAGTATTTT | CSAGSGTRTDTQYF
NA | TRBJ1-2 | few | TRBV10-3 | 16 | TGTGCCATCAGTGAGTCCCTCTCACAGTGGGTCTATGGCTACACCTTC | CAISESLSQWVYGYTF
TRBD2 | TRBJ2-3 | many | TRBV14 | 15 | TGTGCCAGCAGCCAAGAAGCGGCGACTAGCCTAAGTCGGTATTTT | CASSQEAATSLSRYF
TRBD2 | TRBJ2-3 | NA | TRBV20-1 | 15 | TGCAGTGCTAGACCTAGCGGGAGGGGCACAGATACGCAGTATTTT | CSARPSGRGTDTQYF
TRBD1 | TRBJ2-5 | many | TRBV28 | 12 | TGTGCCAGCGGACAGGGCGGGGAGACCCAGTACTTC | CASGQGGETQYF
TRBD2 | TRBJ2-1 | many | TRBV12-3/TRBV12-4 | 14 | TGTGCCAGCAGTGTATCTAGCGGACACAATGAGCAGTTCTTC | CASSVSSGHNEQFF
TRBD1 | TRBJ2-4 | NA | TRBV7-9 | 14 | TGTGCCAGCAGCTTGGGGGACAGGGTCGCCATTCAGTACTTC | CASSLGDRVAIQYF
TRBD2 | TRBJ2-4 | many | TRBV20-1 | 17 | TGCAGTGCTGCTAGCGGGTGGGGGACCTTAGCCAAAAACATTCAGTACTTC | CSAASGWGTLAKNIQYF
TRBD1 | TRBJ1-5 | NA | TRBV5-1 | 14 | TGCGCCAGCAGCTTGGAAGGGCAGGGGGAGCCCCAGCATTTT | CASSLEGQGEPQHF
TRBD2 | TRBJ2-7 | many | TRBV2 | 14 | TGTGCCAGCAGTGAAGTAGCGGGTAGCTACGAGCAGTACTTC | CASSEVAGSYEQYF
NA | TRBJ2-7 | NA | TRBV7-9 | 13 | TGTGCCAGCAGCTTAGATATCTGTTACGAGCAGTACTTC | CASSLDICYEQYF
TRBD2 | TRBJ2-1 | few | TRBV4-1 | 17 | TGCGCCAGCAGCCAAGGAGGCTGGACTAGCGGGAACAATGAGCAGTTCTTC | CASSQGGWTSGNNEQFF
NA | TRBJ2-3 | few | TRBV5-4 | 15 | TGTGCCAGCAGCTCCGCTAGGATTCAGGCAGATACGCAGTATTTT | CASSSARIQADTQYF
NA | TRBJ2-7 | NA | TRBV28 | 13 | TGTGCCAGCAGTTTCAGAGACATCGGGGAGCAGTACTTC | CASSFRDIGEQYF